A selection of T cell receptor beta chains follows, all from one sample in a study of blood T cell repertoires in COVID-19. Assay used: immunoSEQ multiplex PCR; TCRdb lists only in-frame clones, some missing. This table has about 59,000 clones, about 83% appearing once. The sequencing input was peripheral blood. These receptors all come from a woman of 80 years or more with acute or convalescent COVID-19. CDR3s include the opening cysteine and the closing phenylalanine or tryptophan. A D gene is named only where the DNA matches it firmly. Where a row states a size, it is once, few, many or the class of an expanded clone; other rows omit it.

D: TRBD2; V: TRBV5-3; J: TRBJ2-1; size: NA; CDR3: CARSLARLAADNEQFF; DNA: TGTGCCAGAAGCTTGGCCAGGCTAGCGGCAGACAATGAGCAGTTCTTC
D: NA; V: TRBV27; J: TRBJ2-1; size: NA; CDR3: CASSLLGSEQFF; DNA: TGTGCCAGCAGTTTACTAGGGAGTGAGCAGTTCTTC
D: TRBD1; V: TRBV19; J: TRBJ1-3; size: NA; CDR3: CASFPGGFSGNTIYF; DNA: TGTGCCAGTTTTCCAGGGGGCTTCTCTGGAAACACCATATATTTT
D: NA; V: TRBV18; J: TRBJ1-5; size: NA; CDR3: CASSPGGDLTGPQHF; DNA: TGTGCCAGCTCACCCGGGGGGGACCTGACCGGGCCCCAGCATTTT
D: TRBD2; V: TRBV5-4; J: TRBJ2-5; size: NA; CDR3: CASSTGTSGGQETQYF; DNA: TGTGCCAGCAGTACCGGGACTAGCGGGGGTCAAGAGACCCAGTACTTC
D: NA; V: TRBV5-1; J: TRBJ2-7; size: NA; CDR3: CASSLEYREDEQYF; DNA: TGCGCCAGCAGCTTGGAATACAGGGAAGACGAGCAGTACTTC
D: NA; V: TRBV7-2; J: TRBJ1-1; size: NA; CDR3: CASSLGVWGRGTSREAFF; DNA: TGTGCCAGCAGCTTAGGCGTCTGGGGTCGGGGGACTTCGAGGGAAGCTTTCTTT
D: NA; V: TRBV11-2; J: TRBJ2-1; size: NA; CDR3: CASSLTGSPHNEQFF; DNA: TGTGCCAGCAGCTTAACAGGTTCGCCCCACAATGAGCAGTTCTTC
D: NA; V: TRBV7-9; J: TRBJ1-4; size: few; CDR3: CASSRPTGSGEKLFF; DNA: TGTGCCAGCAGCCGTCCGACGGGCTCGGGGGAAAAACTGTTTTTT
D: NA; V: TRBV20-1; J: TRBJ2-7; size: NA; CDR3: CSALRGIEQYF; DNA: TGCAGTGCCCTGAGAGGGATCGAGCAGTACTTC
D: NA; V: TRBV5-1; J: TRBJ1-1; size: once; CDR3: CASSLMGGDTEAFF; DNA: TGCGCCAGCAGCCTGATGGGAGGGGACACTGAAGCTTTCTTT
D: NA; V: TRBV7-2; J: TRBJ1-2; size: NA; CDR3: CASSLGASRQGGGYTF; DNA: TGTGCCAGCAGCTTAGGGGCGAGTCGGCAGGGTGGGGGCTACACCTTC
D: NA; V: TRBV11-2; J: TRBJ2-7; size: NA; CDR3: CASSLDKGTYEQYF; DNA: TGTGCCAGCAGCTTAGATAAGGGGACCTACGAGCAGTACTTC
D: NA; V: TRBV7-9; J: TRBJ1-1; size: NA; CDR3: CASSYWSTEAFF; DNA: TGTGCCAGCAGCTATTGGAGCACTGAAGCTTTCTTT
D: TRBD2; V: TRBV18; J: TRBJ2-1; size: NA; CDR3: CASSAPGRGRYNEQFF; DNA: TGTGCCAGCTCAGCTCCGGGGAGGGGACGCTACAATGAGCAGTTCTTC
D: NA; V: TRBV3-1/TRBV3-2; J: TRBJ1-6; size: NA; CDR3: CASSLEGPRNSPLHF; DNA: TGTGCCAGCAGCCTAGAGGGGCCGAGGAATTCACCCCTCCACTTT
D: TRBD2; V: TRBV5-1; J: TRBJ2-3; size: NA; CDR3: CASSLTSGGALDTQYF; DNA: TGCGCCAGCAGCTTAACTAGCGGGGGGGCCTTAGATACGCAGTATTTT
D: TRBD2; V: TRBV28; J: TRBJ2-7; size: NA; CDR3: CASRTSGTSIHEQYF; DNA: TGTGCCAGCAGGACCTCCGGGACTAGTATCCACGAGCAGTACTTC
D: TRBD2; V: TRBV6-5; J: TRBJ2-7; size: NA; CDR3: CASSFAGRDEQYF; DNA: TGTGCCAGCAGTTTTGCAGGGAGGGACGAGCAGTACTTC
D: NA; V: TRBV19; J: TRBJ1-5; size: NA; CDR3: CASSIGVDQPQHF; DNA: TGTGCCAGTAGTATCGGTGTAGATCAGCCCCAGCATTTT
D: TRBD1; V: TRBV7-9; J: TRBJ2-1; size: NA; CDR3: CASSLGQGSAEQFF; DNA: TGTGCCAGCAGCTTAGGACAGGGATCGGCTGAGCAGTTCTTC
D: NA; V: TRBV2; J: TRBJ1-2; size: NA; CDR3: CASSERQNYGYTF; DNA: TGTGCCAGCAGTGAAAGACAGAACTATGGCTACACCTTC
D: TRBD2; V: TRBV29-1; J: TRBJ2-1; size: NA; CDR3: CSGGLAGYNEQFF; DNA: TGCAGCGGTGGCCTAGCGGGATACAATGAGCAGTTCTTC
D: NA; V: TRBV5-1; J: TRBJ2-7; size: NA; CDR3: CASSLGSAGYEQYF; DNA: TGCGCCAGCAGCTTGGGTTCAGCGGGCTACGAGCAGTACTTC
D: NA; V: TRBV10-2; J: TRBJ2-7; size: few; CDR3: CASHEEGRAYEQYF; DNA: TGCGCCAGCCATGAGGAGGGGAGAGCCTACGAGCAGTACTTC
D: NA; V: TRBV5-6; J: TRBJ1-6; size: NA; CDR3: CASSNDRFDSPLHF; DNA: TGTGCCAGCAGCAATGACAGATTCGATTCACCCCTCCACTTT
D: TRBD1; V: TRBV25-1; J: TRBJ2-5; size: many; CDR3: CASSERGHQETQYF; DNA: TGTGCCAGCAGTGAAAGGGGGCACCAAGAGACCCAGTACTTC
D: TRBD1; V: TRBV13; J: TRBJ1-2; size: NA; CDR3: CASSQGGRDDLYGYTF; DNA: TGTGCCAGCAGCCAAGGGGGCAGAGACGACCTCTATGGCTACACCTTC
D: NA; V: TRBV2; J: TRBJ1-6; size: NA; CDR3: CASRPSSYNSPLHF; DNA: TGTGCCAGCAGACCGAGCTCCTATAATTCACCCCTCCACTTT
D: TRBD1; V: TRBV2; J: TRBJ1-4; size: NA; CDR3: CASRVGDRGEANEKLFF; DNA: TGTGCCAGCAGGGTAGGGGACAGGGGGGAAGCTAATGAAAAACTGTTTTTT
D: TRBD1; V: TRBV5-1; J: TRBJ1-3; size: NA; CDR3: CASTDRAGNTIYF; DNA: TGCGCCAGCACCGACAGGGCCGGAAACACCATATATTTT
D: NA; V: TRBV6-5; J: TRBJ1-1; size: NA; CDR3: CASSYSWQQNTEAFF; DNA: TGTGCCAGCAGTTACTCTTGGCAACAAAACACTGAAGCTTTCTTT
D: NA; V: TRBV25-1; J: TRBJ1-3; size: NA; CDR3: CASSPSPSGNTIYF; DNA: TGTGCCAGCAGCCCAAGCCCCTCTGGAAACACCATATATTTT
D: NA; V: TRBV28; J: TRBJ1-1; size: NA; CDR3: CASTFDRNTEAFF; DNA: TGTGCCAGTACGTTCGACAGAAACACTGAAGCTTTCTTT
D: NA; V: TRBV9; J: TRBJ1-1; size: NA; CDR3: CASSLGQLGVAFF; DNA: TGTGCCAGCAGCTTAGGACAGCTGGGTGTGGCTTTCTTT
D: TRBD1; V: TRBV9; J: TRBJ1-3; size: NA; CDR3: CASSNLRGGSGNTIYF; DNA: TGTGCCAGCAGCAACCTCAGAGGGGGCTCGGGAAACACCATATATTTT
D: TRBD2; V: TRBV14; J: TRBJ2-7; size: NA; CDR3: CASSLWTSGSEQYF; DNA: TGTGCCAGCAGCCTTTGGACTAGCGGCAGCGAGCAGTACTTC
D: NA; V: TRBV5-1; J: TRBJ2-2; size: NA; CDR3: CASSLLQGNTGELFF; DNA: TGCGCCAGCAGCTTGCTACAGGGTAACACCGGGGAGCTGTTTTTT
D: NA; V: TRBV29-1; J: TRBJ1-2; size: NA; CDR3: CSVGGAANYGYTF; DNA: TGCAGCGTTGGAGGTGCTGCTAACTATGGCTACACCTTC
D: TRBD1; V: TRBV6-5; J: TRBJ1-5; size: once; CDR3: CASRGTGGYDQPQHF; DNA: TGTGCCAGCAGGGGGACAGGGGGGTATGACCAGCCCCAGCATTTT
D: TRBD2; V: TRBV19; J: TRBJ2-7; size: NA; CDR3: CASIPGREGKQYF; DNA: TGTGCCAGTATTCCCGGGCGGGAGGGGAAGCAGTACTTC
D: NA; V: TRBV6-5; J: TRBJ1-2; size: NA; CDR3: CASIWGHGDYGYTF; DNA: TGTGCCAGTATCTGGGGCCATGGAGACTATGGCTACACCTTC
D: NA; V: TRBV3-1/TRBV3-2; J: TRBJ2-1; size: NA; CDR3: CASSQLARGAGALKGEQFF; DNA: TGTGCCAGCAGCCAATTAGCCCGAGGCGCGGGGGCCCTGAAGGGTGAGCAGTTCTTC
D: TRBD1; V: TRBV29-1; J: TRBJ2-1; size: NA; CDR3: CSSRGDRGYNEQFF; DNA: TGCAGCAGCAGGGGGGACAGGGGGTACAATGAGCAGTTCTTC
D: TRBD2; V: TRBV7-7; J: TRBJ2-1; size: NA; CDR3: CASSRSGRSNEQFF; DNA: TGTGCCAGCAGCCGTAGCGGGAGGTCCAATGAGCAGTTCTTC